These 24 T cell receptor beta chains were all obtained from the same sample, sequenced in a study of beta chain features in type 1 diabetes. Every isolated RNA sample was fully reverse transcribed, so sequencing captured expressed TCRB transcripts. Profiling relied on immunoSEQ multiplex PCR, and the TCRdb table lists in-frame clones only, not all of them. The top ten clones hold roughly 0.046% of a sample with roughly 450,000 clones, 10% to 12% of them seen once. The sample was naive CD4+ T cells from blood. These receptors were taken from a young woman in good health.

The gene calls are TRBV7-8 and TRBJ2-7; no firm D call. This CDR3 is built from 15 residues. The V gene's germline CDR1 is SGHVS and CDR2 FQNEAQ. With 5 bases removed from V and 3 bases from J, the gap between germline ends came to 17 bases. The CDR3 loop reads CASSPNPLLLYEQYF. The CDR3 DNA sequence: TGTGCCAGCAGCCCCAACCCCCTATTACTCTACGAGCAGTACTTC.

The CDR3 DNA follows: TGTGCCAGCAGCGACGTTAACCCAGATACGCAGTATTTT. Protein sequence: CASSDVNPDTQYF. The chain joins TRBV9 to TRBJ2-3; D is unresolved. The V gene lost 3 bases and the J gene lost 4 bases, with 9 bases spanning the gap. This CDR3 has 13 residues. CDR1 and CDR2 (germline): SGDLS, YYNGEE.

The CDR3 DNA follows: TGTGCCAGCTCACCAGACCAAGATACGCAGTATTTT. This gives the protein CASSPDQDTQYF. V is TRBV18 and J is TRBJ2-3; D unclear. The V gene's germline CDR1 is KGHSH and CDR2 LQKENI. V gave up 2 bases and J gave up 5 bases, with 5 bases separating them. This CDR3 region has 12 residues.

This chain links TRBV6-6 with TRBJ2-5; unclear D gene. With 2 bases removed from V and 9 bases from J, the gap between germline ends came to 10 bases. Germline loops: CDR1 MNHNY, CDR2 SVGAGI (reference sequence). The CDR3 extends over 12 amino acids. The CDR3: CASSYPSAAQYF. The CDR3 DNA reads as TGTGCCAGCAGTTACCCTTCGGCGGCCCAGTACTTC.

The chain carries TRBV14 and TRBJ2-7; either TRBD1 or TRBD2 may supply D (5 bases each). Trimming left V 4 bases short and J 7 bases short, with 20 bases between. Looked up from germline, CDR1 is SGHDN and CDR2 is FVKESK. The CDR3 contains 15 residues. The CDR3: CASSLGGSGAREQYV. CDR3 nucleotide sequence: TGTGCCAGCAGCCTGGGCGGGTCCGGGGCGCGGGAGCAGTACGTC.

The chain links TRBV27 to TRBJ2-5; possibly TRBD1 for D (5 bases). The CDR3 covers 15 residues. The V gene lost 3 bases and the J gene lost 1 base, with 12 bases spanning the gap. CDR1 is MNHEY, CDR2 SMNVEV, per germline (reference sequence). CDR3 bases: TGTGCCAGCAGTTTGAAAGGGGTCGCCCAAGAGACCCAGTACTTC. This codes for CASSLKGVAQETQYF.

The CDR3 DNA follows: TGTGCCAGCAGCGTCACTCGGGAAGGTGACATTCAGTACTTC. Amino acids: CASSVTREGDIQYF. The V gene is TRBV7-9, the J gene TRBJ2-4; D may be TRBD2 (5 bases). CDR1 is SEHNR, CDR2 FQNEAQ, per germline (reference sequence). Trimming removed 5 bases at V and 8 bases at J, with 16 bases between. CDR3 size: 14 residues.

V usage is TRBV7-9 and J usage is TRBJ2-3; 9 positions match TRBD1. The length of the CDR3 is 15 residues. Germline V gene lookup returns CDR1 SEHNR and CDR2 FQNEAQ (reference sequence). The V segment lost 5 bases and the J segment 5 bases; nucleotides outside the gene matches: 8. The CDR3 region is CASSTRDRVIDTQYF. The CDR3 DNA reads TGTGCCAGCAGCACTAGGGACAGGGTGATAGATACGCAGTATTTT. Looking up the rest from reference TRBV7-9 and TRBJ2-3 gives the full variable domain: DTGVSQNPRHKITKRGQNVTFRCDPISEHNRLYWYRQTLGQGPEFLTYFQNEAQLEKSRLLSDRFSAERPKGSFSTLEIQRTEQGDSAMYLCASSTRDRVIDTQYFGPGTRLTVL.

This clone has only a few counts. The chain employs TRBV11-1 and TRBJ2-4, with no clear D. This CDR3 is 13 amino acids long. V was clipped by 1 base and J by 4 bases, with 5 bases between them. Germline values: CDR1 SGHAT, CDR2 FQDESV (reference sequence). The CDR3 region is CASSLVRKNIQYF. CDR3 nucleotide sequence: TGTGCCAGCAGCTTAGTTCGAAAAAACATTCAGTACTTC.

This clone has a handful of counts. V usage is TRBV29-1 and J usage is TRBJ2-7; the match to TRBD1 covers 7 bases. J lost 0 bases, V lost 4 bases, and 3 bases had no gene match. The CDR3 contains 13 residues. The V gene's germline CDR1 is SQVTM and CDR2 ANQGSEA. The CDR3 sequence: CSVAGTASYEQYF. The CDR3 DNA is TGCAGCGTTGCCGGGACAGCCTCCTACGAGCAGTACTTC.

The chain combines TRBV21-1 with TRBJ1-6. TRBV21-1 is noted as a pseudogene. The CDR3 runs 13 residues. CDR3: CASSMGVRSPLHF. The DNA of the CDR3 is TGTGCCAGCAGCATGGGGGTGCGCTCACCCCTCCACTTT.

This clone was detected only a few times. CDR3 protein: CASSSYRERTDTQYF. The CDR3 coding sequence is TGTGCCAGCAGCTCGTACAGGGAGAGGACAGATACGCAGTATTTT. This chain joins TRBV7-2 and TRBJ2-3, with D possibly TRBD1 on 6 matching bases. The germline V and J ends were trimmed by 4 bases and 3 bases, with 14 bases remaining between them. This CDR3 is 15 amino acids long. Germline CDR1 and CDR2: SGHTA and FQGNSA.

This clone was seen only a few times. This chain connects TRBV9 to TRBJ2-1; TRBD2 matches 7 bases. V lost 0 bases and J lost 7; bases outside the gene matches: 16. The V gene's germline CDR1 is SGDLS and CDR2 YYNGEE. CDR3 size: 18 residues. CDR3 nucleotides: TGTGCCAGCAGCGTAGCTCCCTGGAGGGGCGGGAGCGGGAATGAGCAGTTCTTC. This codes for CASSVAPWRGGSGNEQFF.

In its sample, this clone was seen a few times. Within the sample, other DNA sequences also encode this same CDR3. CDR3 sequence (DNA): TGTGCCAGCAGTTTATCGTCCTACGAGCAGTACGTC. Translation: CASSLSSYEQYV. The chain uses TRBV28 and TRBJ2-7; D ambiguous. CDR1 and CDR2 (germline): MDHEN, SYDVKM. With 1 base removed from V and 1 base from J, the gap between germline ends came to 2 bases. This CDR3 contains 12 residues.

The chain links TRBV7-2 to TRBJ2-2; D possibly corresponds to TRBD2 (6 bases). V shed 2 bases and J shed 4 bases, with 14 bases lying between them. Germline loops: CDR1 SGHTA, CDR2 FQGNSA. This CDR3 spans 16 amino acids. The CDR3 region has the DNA TGTGCCAGCAGCTTATTCCGGAGGGGAGGCACCGGGGAGCTGTTTTTT. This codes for CASSLFRRGGTGELFF. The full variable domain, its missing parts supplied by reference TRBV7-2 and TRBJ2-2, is GAGVSQSPSNKVTEKGKDVELRCDPISGHTALYWYRQSLGQGLEFLIYFQGNSAPDKSGLPSDRFSAERTGGSVSTLTIQRTQQEDSAVYLCASSLFRRGGTGELFFGEGSRLTVL.

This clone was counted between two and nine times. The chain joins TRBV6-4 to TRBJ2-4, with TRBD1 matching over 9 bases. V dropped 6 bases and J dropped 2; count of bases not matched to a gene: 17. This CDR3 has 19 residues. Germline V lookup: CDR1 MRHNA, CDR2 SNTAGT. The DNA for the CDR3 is TGTGCCAGCAGCGGTAGCTGGACAGGGGAGGTGTCGACCAAAAACATTCAGTACTTC. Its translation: CASSGSWTGEVSTKNIQYF.

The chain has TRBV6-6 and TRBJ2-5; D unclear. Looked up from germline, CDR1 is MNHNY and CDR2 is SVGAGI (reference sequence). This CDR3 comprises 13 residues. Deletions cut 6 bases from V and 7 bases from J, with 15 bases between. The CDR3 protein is CASSRPWEGTQYF. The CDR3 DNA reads TGTGCCAGCAGCCGACCCTGGGAAGGGACCCAGTACTTC.

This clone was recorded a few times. The CDR3: CASSQGLAGLGEQFF. The CDR3 nucleotides are TGTGCCAGCAGCCAAGGACTAGCGGGACTGGGTGAGCAGTTCTTC. The chain links TRBV14 to TRBJ2-1; 11 bases fit TRBD2. Germline-derived CDR1 and CDR2 are SGHDN and FVKESK. The J segment lost 9 bases and the V segment lost 1 base, leaving 5 bases of the junction unmatched. CDR3 length equals 15 residues.

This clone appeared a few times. The CDR3 DNA follows: TGTGCCAGCTCACCAGACTATGGGGGTTCGAACACCATATATTTT. Residues: CASSPDYGGSNTIYF. This sequence joins TRBV18 and TRBJ1-3; weak D call: TRBD1 (5 bases). CDR1 is KGHSH, CDR2 LQKENI, per germline. The CDR3 covers 15 residues. The V and J ends lost 2 bases and 7 bases respectively, with 15 bases between them.

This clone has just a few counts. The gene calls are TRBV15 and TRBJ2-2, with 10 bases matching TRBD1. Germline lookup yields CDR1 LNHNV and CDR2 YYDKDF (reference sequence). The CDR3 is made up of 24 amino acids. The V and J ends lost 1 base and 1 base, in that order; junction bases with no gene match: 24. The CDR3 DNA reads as TGTGCCACCAGCAGAGGCCTTTTGTTCCACCGGGACAGGGGCTCCTCAAAGAACACCGGGGAGCTGTTTTTT. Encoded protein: CATSRGLLFHRDRGSSKNTGELFF.

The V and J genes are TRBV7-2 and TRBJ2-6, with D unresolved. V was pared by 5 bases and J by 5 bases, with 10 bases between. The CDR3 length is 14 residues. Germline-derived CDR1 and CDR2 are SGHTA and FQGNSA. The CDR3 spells CASSQEGWANVLTF. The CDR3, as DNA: TGTGCCAGCAGCCAAGAAGGGTGGGCCAACGTCCTGACTTTC.

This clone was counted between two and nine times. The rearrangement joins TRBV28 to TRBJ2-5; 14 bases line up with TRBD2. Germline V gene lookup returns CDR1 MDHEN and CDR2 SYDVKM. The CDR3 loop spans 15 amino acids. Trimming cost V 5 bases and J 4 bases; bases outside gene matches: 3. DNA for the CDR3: TGTGCCAGCAGTGAAGGACTAGCGGGAGGAGAGACCCAGTACTTC. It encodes CASSEGLAGGETQYF.

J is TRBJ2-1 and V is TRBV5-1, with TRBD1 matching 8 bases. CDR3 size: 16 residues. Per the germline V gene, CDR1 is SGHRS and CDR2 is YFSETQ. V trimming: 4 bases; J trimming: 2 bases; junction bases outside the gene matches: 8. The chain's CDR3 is CASSILGQGPYNEQFF. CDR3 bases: TGCGCCAGCAGCATCTTAGGACAGGGTCCCTACAATGAGCAGTTCTTC.

This CDR3 is CSVEARVGYEQYF. The CDR3 DNA reads TGCAGCGTTGAAGCGAGGGTGGGGTACGAGCAGTACTTC. The V gene is TRBV29-1, the J gene TRBJ2-7; possible D gene TRBD2, 5 bases. V lost 1 base to trimming and J lost 4 bases, with 11 bases between them. The CDR3 consists of 13 residues. Germline V CDR1 and CDR2: SQVTM, ANQGSEA.